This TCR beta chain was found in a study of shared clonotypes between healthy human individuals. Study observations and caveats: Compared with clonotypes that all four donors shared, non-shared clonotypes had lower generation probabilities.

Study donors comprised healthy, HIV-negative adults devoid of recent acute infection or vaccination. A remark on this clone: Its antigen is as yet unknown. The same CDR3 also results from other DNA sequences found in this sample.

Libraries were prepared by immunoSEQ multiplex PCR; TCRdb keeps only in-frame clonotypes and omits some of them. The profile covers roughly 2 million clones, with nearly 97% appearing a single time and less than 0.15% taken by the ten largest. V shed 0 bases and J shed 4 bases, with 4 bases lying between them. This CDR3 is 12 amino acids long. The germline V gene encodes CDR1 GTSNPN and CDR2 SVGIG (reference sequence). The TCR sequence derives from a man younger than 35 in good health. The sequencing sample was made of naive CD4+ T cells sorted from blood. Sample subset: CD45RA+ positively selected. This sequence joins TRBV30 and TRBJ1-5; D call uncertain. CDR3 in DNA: TGTGCCTGGAGTGTGAGTAATCAGCCCCAGCATTTT. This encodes CAWSVSNQPQHF.